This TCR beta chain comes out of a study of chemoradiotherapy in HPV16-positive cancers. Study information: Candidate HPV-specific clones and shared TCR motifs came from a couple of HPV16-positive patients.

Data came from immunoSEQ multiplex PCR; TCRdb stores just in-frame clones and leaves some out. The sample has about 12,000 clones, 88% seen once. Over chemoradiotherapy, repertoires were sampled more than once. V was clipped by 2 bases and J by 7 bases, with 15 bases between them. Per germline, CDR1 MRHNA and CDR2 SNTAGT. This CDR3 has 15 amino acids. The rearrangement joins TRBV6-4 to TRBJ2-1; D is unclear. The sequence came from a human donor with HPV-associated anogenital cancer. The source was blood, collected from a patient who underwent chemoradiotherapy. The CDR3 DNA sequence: TGTGCCAGCAGTGACCGAGCAGGTGAGGTAAATGAGCAGTTCTTC. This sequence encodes CASSDRAGEVNEQFF.